The entry below gives a single T cell receptor beta chain sequence along with its context. Its antigen is unidentified. This record belongs to a study of a mutant IDH1 vaccine in newly diagnosed glioma. Study-wide background: Of the patients given treatment, approximately 62% were male and 37.5% were female, and a mean age of about 40 years was recorded.

The protocol was immunoSEQ multiplex PCR, while the TCRdb copy is restricted to in-frame clones and leaves out a portion. Seen here are more than 55,000 clones, less than 85% observed once, and the top ten hold roughly 3.3%. V dropped 1 base and J dropped 10; count of bases not matched to a gene: 9. The length of the CDR3 is 15 residues. The V gene's germline CDR1 is SGDLS and CDR2 YYNGEE. Stated time point: week 5, during vaccination. Mutant IDH1 20-mer peptide, at 300 ug, made up each vaccine dose, with topical imiquimod. The clonotype was recovered from a woman aged 18-30 years with glioma. Some clones in this sample may be carry-over from other donors' samples. Here the sequenced sample was PBMCs, taken from a glioma patient whose treatment included an IDH1 peptide vaccine. The chain couples TRBV9 to TRBJ2-1, with 9 nucleotides matching TRBD2. This CDR3 reads CASSVSASGVGEQFF. The CDR3 bases are TGTGCCAGCAGCGTATCGGCTAGCGGGGTAGGAGAGCAGTTCTTC.